The entry below describes one TCR beta chain. The antigen remains unidentified. The germline V gene has CDR1 MDHEN and CDR2 SYDVKM. There are 15 residues in the CDR3. V was clipped by 10 bases and J by 3 bases, with 19 bases between them. The method was immunoSEQ multiplex PCR; TCRdb's version includes in-frame clones alone and lacks a portion of them. Of more than 75,000 clones detected, roughly 90% appear once; the ten largest clones hold approximately 7%. This sample stems from a study of T cell responses to AZD1222 COVID-19 vaccine. Study context: Both about-4-week and about-12-week second-dose recipients were combined.

Study conclusions and caveats: Two AZD1222 administrations were followed by greater Spike-specific TCR breadth and depth. The span of vaccine-associated CD4 TCRs extended across spike, with dominance at 160-218 and 743-854.

The V call is TRBV28, the J call TRBJ1-5; a possible D gene is TRBD1 (5 bases). The sample was peripheral blood, taken on day 0 of AZD1222 vaccination. The TCR originated in an adult in good health. CDR3 nucleotide sequence: TGTGCCACCGGCAGGGTAGCCTTCCCCAATCAGCCCCAGCATTTT. It codes for CATGRVAFPNQPQHF.